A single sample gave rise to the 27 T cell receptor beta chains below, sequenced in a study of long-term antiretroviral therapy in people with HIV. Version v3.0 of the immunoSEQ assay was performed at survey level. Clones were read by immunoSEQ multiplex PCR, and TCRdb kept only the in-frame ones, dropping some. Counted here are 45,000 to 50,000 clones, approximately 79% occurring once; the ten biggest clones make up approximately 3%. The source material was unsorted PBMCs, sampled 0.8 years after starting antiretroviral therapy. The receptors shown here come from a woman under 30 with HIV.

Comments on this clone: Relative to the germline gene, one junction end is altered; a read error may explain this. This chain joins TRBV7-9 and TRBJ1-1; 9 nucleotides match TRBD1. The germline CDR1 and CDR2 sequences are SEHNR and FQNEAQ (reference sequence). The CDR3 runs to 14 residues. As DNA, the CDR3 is TGTGTCAGCAGCCTGGGGACAGGGTGGACTGAAGCTTTCTTT. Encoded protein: CVSSLGTGWTEAFF.

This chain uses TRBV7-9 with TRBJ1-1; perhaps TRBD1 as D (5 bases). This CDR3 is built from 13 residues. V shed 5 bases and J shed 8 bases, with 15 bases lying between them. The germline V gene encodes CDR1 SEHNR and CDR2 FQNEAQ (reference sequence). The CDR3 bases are TGTGCCAGCAGCCTCCGACAGAGTGCAGAAGCTTTCTTT. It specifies CASSLRQSAEAFF.

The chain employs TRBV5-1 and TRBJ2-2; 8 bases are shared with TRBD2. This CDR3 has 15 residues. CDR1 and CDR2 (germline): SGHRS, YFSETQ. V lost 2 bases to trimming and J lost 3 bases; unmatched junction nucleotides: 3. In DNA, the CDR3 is TGCGCCAGCAGCTTCCCAGCGGGAGACACCGGGGAGCTGTTTTTT. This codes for CASSFPAGDTGELFF.

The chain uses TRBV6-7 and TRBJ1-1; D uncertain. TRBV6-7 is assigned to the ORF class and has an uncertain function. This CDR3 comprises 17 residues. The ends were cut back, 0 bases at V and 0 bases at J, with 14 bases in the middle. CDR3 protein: CASSYSNKGSMNTEAFF. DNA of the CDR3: TGTGCCAGCAGTTACTCGAACAAGGGATCCATGAACACTGAAGCTTTCTTT.

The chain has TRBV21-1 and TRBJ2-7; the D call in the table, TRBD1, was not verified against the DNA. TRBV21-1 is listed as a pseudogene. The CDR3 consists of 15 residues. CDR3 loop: CASSNLSGQPYEQYF. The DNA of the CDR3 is TGTGCCAGCAGCAACCTCTCGGGACAACCCTACGAGCAGTACTTC.

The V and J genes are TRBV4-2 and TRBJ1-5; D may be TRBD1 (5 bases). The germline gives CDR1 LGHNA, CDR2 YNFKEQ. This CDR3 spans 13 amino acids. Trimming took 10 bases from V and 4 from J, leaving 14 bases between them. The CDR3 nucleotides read TGTGCCACCCGGGCCGGGGGAAATCAGCCCCAGCATTTT. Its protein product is CATRAGGNQPQHF.

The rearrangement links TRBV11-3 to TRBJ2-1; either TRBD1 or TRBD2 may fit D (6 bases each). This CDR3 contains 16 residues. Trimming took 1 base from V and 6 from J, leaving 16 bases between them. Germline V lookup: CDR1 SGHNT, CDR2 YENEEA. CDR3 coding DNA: TGTGCCAGCAGCTTAGGCCGGGGGCCATCATCCAATGAGCAGTTCTTC. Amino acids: CASSLGRGPSSNEQFF.

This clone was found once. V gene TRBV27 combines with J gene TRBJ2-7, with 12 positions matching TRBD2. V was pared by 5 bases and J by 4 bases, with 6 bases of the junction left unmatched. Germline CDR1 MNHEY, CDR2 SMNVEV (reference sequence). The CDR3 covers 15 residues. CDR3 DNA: TGTGCCAGCAGTCTTACTAGCGGGAGGTGGTACGAGCAGTACTTC. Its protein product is CASSLTSGRWYEQYF.

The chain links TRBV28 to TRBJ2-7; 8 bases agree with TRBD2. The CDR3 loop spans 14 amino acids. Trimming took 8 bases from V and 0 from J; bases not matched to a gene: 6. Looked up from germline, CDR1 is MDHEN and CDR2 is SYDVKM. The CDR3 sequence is CASVVAGSSYEQYF. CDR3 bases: TGTGCCAGCGTAGTAGCGGGGAGCTCCTACGAGCAGTACTTC.

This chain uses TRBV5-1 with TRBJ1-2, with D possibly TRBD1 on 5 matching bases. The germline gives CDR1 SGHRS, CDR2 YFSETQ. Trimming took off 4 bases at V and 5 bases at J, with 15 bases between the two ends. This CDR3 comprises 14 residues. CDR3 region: CASSLEGMAYGYTF. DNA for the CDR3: TGCGCCAGCAGCCTCGAGGGGATGGCTTATGGCTACACCTTC.

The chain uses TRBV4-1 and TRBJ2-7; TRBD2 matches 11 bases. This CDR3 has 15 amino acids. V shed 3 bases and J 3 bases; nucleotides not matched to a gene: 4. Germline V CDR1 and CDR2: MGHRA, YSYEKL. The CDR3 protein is CASSQLLAGVYEQYF. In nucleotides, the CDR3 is TGCGCCAGCAGCCAGCTACTAGCGGGAGTCTACGAGCAGTACTTC.

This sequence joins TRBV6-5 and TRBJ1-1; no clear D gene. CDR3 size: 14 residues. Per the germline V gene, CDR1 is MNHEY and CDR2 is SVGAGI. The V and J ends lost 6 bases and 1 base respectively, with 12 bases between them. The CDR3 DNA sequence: TGTGCCAGCAGGAGGTTCGTGGGGAACACTGAAGCTTTCTTT. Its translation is CASRRFVGNTEAFF.

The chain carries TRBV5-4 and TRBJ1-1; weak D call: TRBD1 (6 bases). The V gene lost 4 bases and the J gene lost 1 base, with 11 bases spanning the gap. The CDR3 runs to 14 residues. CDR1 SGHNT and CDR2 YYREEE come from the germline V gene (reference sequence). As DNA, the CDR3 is TGTGCCAGCAGCACAGGGACCACGAACACTGAAGCTTTCTTT. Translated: CASSTGTTNTEAFF. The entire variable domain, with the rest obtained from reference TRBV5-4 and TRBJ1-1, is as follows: ETGVTQSPTHLIKTRGQQVTLRCSSQSGHNTVSWYQQALGQGPQFIFQYYREEENGRGNFPPRFSGLQFPNYSSELNVNALELDDSALYLCASSTGTTNTEAFFGQGTRLTVV.

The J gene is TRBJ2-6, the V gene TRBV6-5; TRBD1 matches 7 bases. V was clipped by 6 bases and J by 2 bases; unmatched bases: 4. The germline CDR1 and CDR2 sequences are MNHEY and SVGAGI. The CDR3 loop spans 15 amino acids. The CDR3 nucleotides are TGTGCCAGCAGGCCTGACAGGGCTGGGGCCAACGTCCTGACTTTC. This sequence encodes CASRPDRAGANVLTF.

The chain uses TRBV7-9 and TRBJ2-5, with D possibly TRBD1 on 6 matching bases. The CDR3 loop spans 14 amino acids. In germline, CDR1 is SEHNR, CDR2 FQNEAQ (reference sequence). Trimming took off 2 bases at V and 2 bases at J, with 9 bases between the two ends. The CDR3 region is CASSLYRAQETQYF. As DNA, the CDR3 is TGTGCCAGCAGCTTATACAGGGCACAAGAGACCCAGTACTTC.

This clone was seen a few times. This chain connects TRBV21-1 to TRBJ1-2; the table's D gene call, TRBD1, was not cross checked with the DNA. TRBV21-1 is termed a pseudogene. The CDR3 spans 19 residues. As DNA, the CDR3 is TGTGCCAGCAGCCCCGCGGGGAGACAGGGATCTAGGACGGGTGACGGCTACACCTTC. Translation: CASSPAGRQGSRTGDGYTF.

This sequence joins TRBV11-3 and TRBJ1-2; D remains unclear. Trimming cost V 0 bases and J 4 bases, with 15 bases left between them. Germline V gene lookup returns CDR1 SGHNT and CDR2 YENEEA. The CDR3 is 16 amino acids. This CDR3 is CASSLDFRVRSYGYTF. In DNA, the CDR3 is TGTGCCAGCAGCTTAGATTTCCGAGTCAGGAGCTATGGCTACACCTTC. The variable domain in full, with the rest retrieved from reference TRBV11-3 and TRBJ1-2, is EAGVVQSPRYKIIEKKQPVAFWCNPISGHNTLYWYLQNLGQGPELLIRYENEEAVDDSQLPKDRFSAERLKGVDSTLKIQPAELGDSAVYLCASSLDFRVRSYGYTFGSGTRLTVV.

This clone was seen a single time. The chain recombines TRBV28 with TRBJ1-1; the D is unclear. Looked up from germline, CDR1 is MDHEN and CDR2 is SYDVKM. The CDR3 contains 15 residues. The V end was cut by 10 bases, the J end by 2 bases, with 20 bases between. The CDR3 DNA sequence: TGTGCCACAATATTGCGACGGCCCGGAAACACTGAAGCTTTCTTT. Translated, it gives CATILRRPGNTEAFF. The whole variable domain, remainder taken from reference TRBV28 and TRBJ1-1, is DVKVTQSSRYLVKRTGEKVFLECVQDMDHENMFWYRQDPGLGLRLIYFSYDVKMKEKGDIPEGYSVSREKKERFSLILESASTNQTSMYLCATILRRPGNTEAFFGQGTRLTVV.

Here the CDR3 DNA reads TGCGCCAGCAGCTTGGCCCCATTAGCAACTAATGAAAAACTGTTTTTT. It is translated as CASSLAPLATNEKLFF. The chain is built from TRBV5-1 and TRBJ1-4; D gene uncertain. CDR3 length: 16 amino acids. Germline CDR1 is SGHRS and CDR2 is YFSETQ. V was shortened by 0 bases and J by 0 bases, with 9 bases between the two germline ends.

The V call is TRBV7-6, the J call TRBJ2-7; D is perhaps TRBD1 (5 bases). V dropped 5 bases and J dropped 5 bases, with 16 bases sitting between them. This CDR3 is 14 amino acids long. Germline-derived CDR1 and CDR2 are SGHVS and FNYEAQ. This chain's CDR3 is CASSDSPLLNEQYF. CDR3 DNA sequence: TGTGCCAGCAGCGACAGTCCCCTACTCAACGAGCAGTACTTC.

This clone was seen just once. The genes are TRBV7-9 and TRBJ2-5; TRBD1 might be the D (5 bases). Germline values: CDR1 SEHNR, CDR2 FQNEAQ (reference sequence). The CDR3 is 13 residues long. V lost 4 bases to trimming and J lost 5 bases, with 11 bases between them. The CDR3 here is CASSSQGVETQYF. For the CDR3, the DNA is TGTGCCAGCAGCTCTCAGGGTGTGGAGACCCAGTACTTC. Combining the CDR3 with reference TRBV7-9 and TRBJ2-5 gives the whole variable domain DTGVSQNPRHKITKRGQNVTFRCDPISEHNRLYWYRQTLGQGPEFLTYFQNEAQLEKSRLLSDRFSAERPKGSFSTLEIQRTEQGDSAMYLCASSSQGVETQYFGPGTRLLVL.

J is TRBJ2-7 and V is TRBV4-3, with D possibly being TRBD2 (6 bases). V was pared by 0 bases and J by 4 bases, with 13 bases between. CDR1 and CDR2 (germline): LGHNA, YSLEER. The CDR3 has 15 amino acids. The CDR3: CASSQEPIGGYEQYF. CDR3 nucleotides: TGCGCCAGCAGCCAAGAGCCGATAGGAGGGTACGAGCAGTACTTC.

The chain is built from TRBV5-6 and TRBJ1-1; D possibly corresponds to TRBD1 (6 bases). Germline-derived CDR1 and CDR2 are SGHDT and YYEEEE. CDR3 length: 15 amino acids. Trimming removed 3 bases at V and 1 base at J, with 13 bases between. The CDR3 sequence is CASSWRGKGNTEAFF. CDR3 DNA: TGTGCCAGCAGCTGGAGGGGGAAGGGGAACACTGAAGCTTTCTTT.

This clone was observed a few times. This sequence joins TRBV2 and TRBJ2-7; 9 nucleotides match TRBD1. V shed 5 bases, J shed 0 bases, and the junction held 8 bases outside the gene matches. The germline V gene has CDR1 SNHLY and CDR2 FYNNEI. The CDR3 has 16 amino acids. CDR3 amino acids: CASSLIRDRDSYEQYF. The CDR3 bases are TGTGCCAGCAGTTTAATACGGGACAGGGACTCCTACGAGCAGTACTTC.

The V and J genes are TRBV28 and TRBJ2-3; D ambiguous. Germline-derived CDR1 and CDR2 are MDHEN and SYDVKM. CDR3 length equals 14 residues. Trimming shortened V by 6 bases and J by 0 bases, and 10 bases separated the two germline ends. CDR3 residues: CASSLETSTDTQYF. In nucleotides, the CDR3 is TGTGCCAGCAGCCTAGAAACTAGCACAGATACGCAGTATTTT.

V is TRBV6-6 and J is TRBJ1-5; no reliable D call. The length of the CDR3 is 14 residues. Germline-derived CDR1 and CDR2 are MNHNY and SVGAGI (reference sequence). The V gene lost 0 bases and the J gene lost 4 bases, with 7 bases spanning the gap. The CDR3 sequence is CASSYSGRNQPQHF. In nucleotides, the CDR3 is TGTGCCAGCAGTTACTCGGGAAGAAATCAGCCCCAGCATTTT.

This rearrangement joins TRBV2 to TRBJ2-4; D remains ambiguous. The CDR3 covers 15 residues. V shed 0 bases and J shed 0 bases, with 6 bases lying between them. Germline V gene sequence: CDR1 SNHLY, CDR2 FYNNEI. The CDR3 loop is CASSEAGLAKNIQYF. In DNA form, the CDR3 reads TGTGCCAGCAGTGAAGCAGGGTTAGCCAAAAACATTCAGTACTTC.